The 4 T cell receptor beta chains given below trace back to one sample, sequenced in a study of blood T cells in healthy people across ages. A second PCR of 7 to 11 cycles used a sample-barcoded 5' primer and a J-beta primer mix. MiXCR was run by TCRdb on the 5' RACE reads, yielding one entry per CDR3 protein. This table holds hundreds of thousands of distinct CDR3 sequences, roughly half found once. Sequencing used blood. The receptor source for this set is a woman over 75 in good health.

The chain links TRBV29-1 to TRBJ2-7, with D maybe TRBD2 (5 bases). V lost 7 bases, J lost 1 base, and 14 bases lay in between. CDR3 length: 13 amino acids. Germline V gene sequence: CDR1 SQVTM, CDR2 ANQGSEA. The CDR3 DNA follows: TGCAGCGCGGCCCTGGCGGGTTCCTACGAGCAGTACTTC. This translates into CSAALAGSYEQYF.

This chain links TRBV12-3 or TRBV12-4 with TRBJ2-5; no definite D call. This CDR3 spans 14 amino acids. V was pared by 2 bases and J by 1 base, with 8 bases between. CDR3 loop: CASSLLSTQETQYF. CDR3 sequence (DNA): TGTGCCAGCAGTTTATTGAGTACCCAAGAGACCCAGTACTTC.

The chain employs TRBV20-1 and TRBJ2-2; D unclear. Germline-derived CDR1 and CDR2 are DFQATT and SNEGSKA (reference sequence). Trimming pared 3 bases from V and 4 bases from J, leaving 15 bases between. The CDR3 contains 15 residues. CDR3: CSARGRPLLTGELFF. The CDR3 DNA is TGCAGTGCTAGGGGTCGGCCTCTCCTCACCGGGGAGCTGTTTTTT.

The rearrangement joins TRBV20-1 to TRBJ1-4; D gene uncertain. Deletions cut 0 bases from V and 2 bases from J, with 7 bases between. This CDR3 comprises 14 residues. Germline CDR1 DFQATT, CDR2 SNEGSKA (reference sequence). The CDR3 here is CSARDAGTNEKLFF. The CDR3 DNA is TGCAGTGCTAGAGATGCGGGGACTAATGAAAAACTGTTTTTT.